This passage covers 14 T cell receptor beta chains from one sample sequenced in a study of blood T cell repertoires in COVID-19. The assay was immunoSEQ multiplex PCR, and TCRdb's table has in-frame clones only and misses some. This table has under 300,000 clones, about 86% appearing once. The specimen sequenced was peripheral blood. Every receptor here comes from a woman aged 55-75 years with active or convalescent COVID-19.

The chain combines TRBV4-2 with TRBJ2-3; TRBD2 aligns across 8 bases. There are 17 residues in the CDR3. Germline V gene sequence: CDR1 LGHNA, CDR2 YNFKEQ. The V segment lost 4 bases and the J segment 2 bases; nucleotides outside the gene matches: 11. The CDR3 spells CASSLDPGGDDTDTQYF. Here the CDR3 DNA reads TGTGCCAGCAGCCTGGACCCCGGGGGGGATGACACAGATACGCAGTATTTT.

The rearrangement joins TRBV25-1 to TRBJ2-7; 8 nucleotides line up with TRBD1. This CDR3 has 16 residues. The germline V gene encodes CDR1 MGHDK and CDR2 SYGVNS. V was clipped by 6 bases and J by 2 bases; unmatched bases: 12. This CDR3 reads CASSPGTGIPPYEQYF. The CDR3 DNA is TGTGCCAGCAGCCCCGGGACAGGAATCCCCCCCTACGAGCAGTACTTC.

This chain links TRBV4-3 with TRBJ1-6, with D unresolved. The V and J ends lost 4 bases and 9 bases respectively, with 10 bases between them. Germline V gene lookup returns CDR1 LGHNA and CDR2 YSLEER. CDR3 length: 13 residues. For the CDR3, the DNA is TGCGCCAGCAGCCCTGGTTTCGGTTCACCCCTCCACTTT. Translation: CASSPGFGSPLHF.

Written as DNA, the CDR3 is TGTGCCAGCAGGCAGGGGGGCACTGAAGCTTTCTTT. This codes for CASRQGGTEAFF. The chain is built from TRBV4-2 and TRBJ1-1; 7 bases agree with TRBD1. The CDR3 covers 12 residues. Germline V gene lookup returns CDR1 LGHNA and CDR2 YNFKEQ. J lost 4 bases, V lost 6 bases, and 2 bases had no gene match.

The chain uses TRBV7-6 and TRBJ2-3; 9 bases are a match to TRBD1. Trimming cost V 2 bases and J 1 base; bases outside gene matches: 4. Germline CDR1 is SGHVS and CDR2 is FNYEAQ. The CDR3 has 16 residues. This CDR3 reads CASSLYRGLGTDTQYF. The CDR3 coding sequence is TGTGCCAGCAGCTTATACAGGGGGCTCGGCACAGATACGCAGTATTTT.

The chain links TRBV3-1 (or the pseudogene TRBV3-2) to TRBJ1-1, with D possibly TRBD1 on 5 matching bases. Trimming pared 2 bases from V and 10 bases from J, leaving 11 bases between. The CDR3 is 12 residues long. Germline CDR1 is LGHDT and CDR2 is YNNKEL (reference sequence). The CDR3 loop is CASSQLGEAAFF. In nucleotides, the CDR3 is TGTGCCAGCAGCCAATTAGGGGAGGCAGCTTTCTTT.

The CDR3 region is CASSLGQYNQPQHF. The CDR3, as DNA: TGCGCCAGCAGCTTAGGACAGTACAATCAGCCCCAGCATTTT. The chain joins TRBV5-1 to TRBJ1-5, with D possibly matching TRBD1 (6 bases). Trimming pared 2 bases from V and 3 bases from J, leaving 9 bases between. CDR3 size: 14 residues. Germline CDR1 is SGHRS and CDR2 is YFSETQ.

The chain carries TRBV7-2 and TRBJ2-2, with 9 nucleotides matching TRBD1. The CDR3 loop spans 15 amino acids. V shed 10 bases and J 8 bases; nucleotides not matched to a gene: 14. CDR1 and CDR2 from the germline V gene are SGHTA and FQGNSA. The CDR3 region is CATPGQGTARGELFF. The CDR3 DNA reads TGTGCCACCCCCGGACAGGGGACCGCAAGAGGGGAGCTGTTTTTT.

The V call is TRBV4-2, the J call TRBJ1-6; D remains unclear. The CDR3 has 17 residues. Trimming removed 8 bases from V and 3 bases from J, with 20 bases in between. Germline lookup yields CDR1 LGHNA and CDR2 YNFKEQ. This CDR3 is CASDTGTGDGYNSPLHF. The CDR3 bases are TGTGCCAGCGACACGGGAACTGGAGATGGCTATAATTCACCCCTCCACTTT.

The V and J genes are TRBV28 and TRBJ1-5; 8 bases agree with TRBD1. This CDR3 has 17 amino acids. Germline V lookup: CDR1 MDHEN, CDR2 SYDVKM. V lost 7 bases and J lost 1; bases outside the gene matches: 12. The CDR3 nucleotides read TGTGCCAGCAATCCAGGGGGCGGGGATGTAAGCAATCAGCCCCAGCATTTT. This sequence encodes CASNPGGGDVSNQPQHF.

The CDR3 DNA reads TGTGCCAGCAGTGAATTGACCCTAGCGGGGAGCTACAATGAGCAGTTCTTC. Its protein product is CASSELTLAGSYNEQFF. The chain uses TRBV25-1 and TRBJ2-1; TRBD2 matches at 9 bases. Looked up from germline, CDR1 is MGHDK and CDR2 is SYGVNS. Trimming at V came to 1 base and at J to 3 bases, leaving 7 bases not matched to a gene. The CDR3 contains 17 residues.

The chain couples TRBV27 to TRBJ2-2; TRBD2 is a possible D gene (6 bases). This CDR3 spans 11 amino acids. The germline gives CDR1 MNHEY, CDR2 SMNVEV (reference sequence). Trimming took off 10 bases at V and 13 bases at J, with 16 bases between the two ends. The CDR3 is CATGLWPVLFF. The CDR3 bases are TGTGCCACGGGACTGTGGCCGGTGCTGTTTTTT.

This clone showed up just a few times. The V gene is TRBV5-1, the J gene TRBJ1-6; tentatively, D is TRBD1 (6 bases). Trimming pared 4 bases from V and 5 bases from J, leaving 13 bases between. This CDR3 has 15 amino acids. Germline V gene data show CDR1 as SGHRS and CDR2 as YFSETQ. CDR3: CASSQQGGDNSPLHF. In DNA, the CDR3 is TGCGCCAGCAGCCAACAGGGTGGCGATAATTCACCCCTCCACTTT.

The chain links TRBV2 to TRBJ1-1, with 7 bases identical to TRBD1. The CDR3 sequence is 15 residues long. Trimming at V came to 1 base and at J to 5 bases, leaving 7 bases not matched to a gene. CDR1 is SNHLY, CDR2 FYNNEI, per germline. This CDR3 is CASSEGQGWGTEAFF. The CDR3 DNA reads TGTGCCAGCAGTGAAGGACAGGGCTGGGGGACTGAAGCTTTCTTT. Looking up the rest from reference TRBV2 and TRBJ1-1 gives the full variable domain: EPEVTQTPSHQVTQMGQEVILRCVPISNHLYFYWYRQILGQKVEFLVSFYNNEISEKSEIFDDQFSVERPDGSNFTLKIRSTKLEDSAMYFCASSEGQGWGTEAFFGQGTRLTVV.